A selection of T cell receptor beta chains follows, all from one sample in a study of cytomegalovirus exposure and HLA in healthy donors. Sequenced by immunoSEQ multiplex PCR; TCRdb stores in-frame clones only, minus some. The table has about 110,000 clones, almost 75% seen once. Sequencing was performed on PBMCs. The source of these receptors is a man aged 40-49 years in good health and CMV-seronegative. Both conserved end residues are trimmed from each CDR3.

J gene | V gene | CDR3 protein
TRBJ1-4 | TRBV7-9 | ASSLSPHTTNEKLF
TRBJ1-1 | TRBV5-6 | ASSLVEGWTEAF
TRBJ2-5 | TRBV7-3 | ASSPDSQETQY
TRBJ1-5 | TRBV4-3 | ASSQDRRGDGPQH
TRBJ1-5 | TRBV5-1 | ASSLGGRDQPQH
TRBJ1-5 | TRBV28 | ASTGSNQPQH
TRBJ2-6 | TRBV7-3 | ASSLGGGASSGANVLT
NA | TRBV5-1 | ASSLARASGVYEQY
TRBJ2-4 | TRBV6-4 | ASGAPLALAKNIQY
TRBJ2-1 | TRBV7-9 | ASSQSGGAYNEQF
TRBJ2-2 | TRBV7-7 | ASRSTGSSGELF
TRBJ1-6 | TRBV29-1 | SVARGRNSPLH
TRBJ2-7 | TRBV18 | ASSPRAIYEQY
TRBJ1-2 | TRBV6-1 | ASSERGRLFVGYT
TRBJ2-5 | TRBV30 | AWDRIGGQETQY
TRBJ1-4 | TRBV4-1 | ASSQVGMGQGKTNEKLF
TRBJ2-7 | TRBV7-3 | ASGQGPTYEQY
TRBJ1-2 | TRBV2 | ASSEGQGGFYGYT
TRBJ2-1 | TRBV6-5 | ASSYPTGGVSNEQF
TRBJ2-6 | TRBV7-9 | ASTLTGGSGANVLT
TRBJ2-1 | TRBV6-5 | ASSYSRRGAYNEQF
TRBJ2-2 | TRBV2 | ASSPGHWNTGELF
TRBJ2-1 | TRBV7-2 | ASSLGKFRDSYNEQF
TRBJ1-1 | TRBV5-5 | ASSLLRGQPEAF
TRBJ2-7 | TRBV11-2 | ASSLGPGSYEQY
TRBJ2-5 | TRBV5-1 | ASSRQGGGETQY
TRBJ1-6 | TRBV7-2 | ASSDDRGSPLH
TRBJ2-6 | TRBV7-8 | ASELTGPTGANVLT
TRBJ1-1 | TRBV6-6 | ASSREGNTEAF
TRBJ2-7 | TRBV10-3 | AISESNRQGEQY
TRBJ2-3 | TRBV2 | ASKGLAGLTDTQY
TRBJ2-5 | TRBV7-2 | ASSPGLAGRPQY
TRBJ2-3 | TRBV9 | ASSRAGSNTQY
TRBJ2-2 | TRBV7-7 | ASSTYRGLNTGELF
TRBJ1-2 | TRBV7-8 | ASSSPLLTRPNGYT
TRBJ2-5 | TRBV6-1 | ASSAKEAQETQY
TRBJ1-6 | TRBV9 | ASSSRTGKNSPLH
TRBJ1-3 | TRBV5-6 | ASSTGGFIGNTIY
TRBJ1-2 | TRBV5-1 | ASSLGGQINYGYT